This T cell receptor beta chain was identified during a study of T cell repertoires in cytomegalovirus infection. Findings and limits, study-wide: CMV carriers with the relevant HLA were identified by cumulative public TCR beta family frequency.

The CDR3 totals 13 residues. Germline CDR1 SGHTA, CDR2 FQGNSA. The V gene lost 5 bases and the J gene lost 4 bases, with 11 bases spanning the gap. TCRdb re-called the reads through MiXCR, storing one row per CDR3 protein. The data show about 310,000 distinct CDR3 sequences, about 25% seen once. As to this clonotype: Antigen unknown.

The sequence was obtained from a human donor in good health (CMV status not recorded). Some clones in this sample may be carry-over from other donors' samples. This chain connects TRBV7-2 to TRBJ1-2; D might be TRBD1 (5 bases). This specimen was cultured PBMCs, taken from culture after CMV antigen stimulation. The CDR3 sequence: CASSQLGVYGYTF. CDR3 DNA sequence: TGTGCCAGCAGCCAATTGGGGGTCTATGGCTACACCTTC.